Sequencing of this T cell receptor (beta chain) was carried out in a study of blood T cell repertoires in COVID-19. Original data processing: Estimates of nucleated cell counts were drawn from the amplification of reference gene primers. Sequenced by immunoSEQ multiplex PCR; TCRdb stores in-frame clones only, minus some. V, J and clone size are taken as reported in that table, and D and trimming were inferred from the DNA itself. The sample consists of more than 250,000 clones, less than 90% of them appearing once. V was cut by 2 bases and J by 2 bases, with 14 bases left in between. Germline V CDR1 and CDR2: KGHSH, LQKENI. The CDR3 contains 16 residues.

The chain couples TRBV18 to TRBJ2-3, with a tentative D call TRBD2 (5 bases). The receptor comes from a man between 60 and 75 years old who had recovered from COVID-19. The sequenced sample consisted of peripheral blood. CDR3 region: CASSPRASSYTDTQYF. CDR3 coding DNA: TGTGCCAGCTCACCAAGGGCTAGCAGCTACACAGATACGCAGTATTTT.